In this sample, the clone carrying this T cell receptor beta chain turned up once. Germline-derived CDR1 and CDR2 are SGHVS and FNYEAQ. V shed 4 bases and J shed 6 bases, with 10 bases lying between them. The CDR3 runs to 12 residues. The data derive from a study of blood T cell repertoires in COVID-19. Measured with immunoSEQ multiplex PCR; TCRdb has only the in-frame clones, and not every one. The table includes 120,000 or so clones, 60% to 80% detected once. This TCR was sampled from a man aged 60 to 75 with acute or convalescent COVID-19. Sequencing was carried out using peripheral blood. The rearrangement uses TRBV7-6 and TRBJ2-7, with D possibly matching TRBD1 (5 bases). The CDR3 region is CASSSLGAEQYF. The CDR3 bases are TGTGCCAGCAGCTCCCTTGGGGCCGAGCAGTACTTC.